This T cell receptor beta chain derives from a study of blood T cell repertoires in COVID-19. TCRdb's table, derived via immunoSEQ multiplex PCR, lists solely in-frame clones and lacks some. The sample consists of 85,000 to 120,000 clones, over 55% of them appearing once. The sequence was obtained from a human donor with acute or convalescent COVID-19. The donor label of this sample is uncertain. The sequenced sample was peripheral blood.

CDR3 sequence reads: CASREGRAGVEETQYF. The CDR3 DNA reads as TGTGCCAGCAGGGAGGGGCGAGCGGGGGTGGAAGAGACCCAGTACTTC. The gene calls are TRBV11-2 and TRBJ2-5; 8 nucleotides line up with TRBD2. The CDR3 contains 16 residues. Germline CDR1 reads SGHAT; CDR2 reads FQNNGV. Trimming at V came to 6 bases and at J to 3 bases, leaving 12 bases not matched to a gene.